The following is a TCR beta chain sequence with its context. This entry is derived from a study of blood T cell repertoires in COVID-19. Study-level information: Whether acute or convalescent, the COVID-19 samples came from the United States, Italy and Spain.

Methods used by the authors: Amplification with reference gene primers provided the estimates of nucleated cell counts. The repertoire was sequenced with immunoSEQ multiplex PCR; TCRdb's copy has only in-frame clones and lacks some. That table is the source of V, J and clone size, and D and trimming were worked out from the DNA. The data contain over 150,000 clones, roughly 90% of them singletons. This CDR3 contains 14 residues. CDR1 is SGHAT and CDR2 is FQNNGV in the germline V gene. J was trimmed by 4 bases and V by 6 bases; bases with no gene match: 4. This rearrangement joins TRBV11-2 to TRBJ2-7; 12 bases fit TRBD2. The sequencing input was peripheral blood. This clonotype originated in a woman aged 60 to 75 who had recovered from COVID-19. The CDR3 region has the DNA TGTGCCAGCAGAGGACTAGCGGGGACGTACGAGCAGTACTTC. This encodes CASRGLAGTYEQYF.